Listed below are T cell receptor beta chains from one sample, sequenced in a study of post-analysis software for immune sequencing data. From the PCR reads, TCRdb called clonotypes with MiXCR, one entry per CDR3 protein. Here the sample spans 170,000 or so distinct CDR3 sequences, roughly 31% being singletons. Sequences were obtained from blood. The receptors come from a girl aged 10 to 17 with multiple sclerosis. Both conserved end residues are part of each CDR3. The D gene is left open where the match is weak. Rows give clone size only sometimes, using once, few, many, or a class for an expanded clone.

cdr3_nt: TGTGCCAGCAGCTTCCGAAATAGCGGGAGTCACAATGAGCAGTTCTTC
cdr3_aa: CASSFRNSGSHNEQFF
clone_size: NA
d_call: TRBD2
v_call: TRBV11-2
j_call: TRBJ2-1

cdr3_nt: TGTGCCAGCAGATCGACACGCAACTCAGCTAACTATGGCTACACCTTC
cdr3_aa: CASRSTRNSANYGYTF
clone_size: NA
d_call: NA
v_call: TRBV6-5
j_call: TRBJ1-2

cdr3_nt: TGTGCCAGCAGCTTAGGGATCAGGGTCGATGAGCAGTTCTTC
cdr3_aa: CASSLGIRVDEQFF
clone_size: few
d_call: NA
v_call: TRBV7-9
j_call: TRBJ2-1

cdr3_nt: TGTGCCAGCAGTTTGCAGGGAAGTGGCTACACCTTC
cdr3_aa: CASSLQGSGYTF
clone_size: NA
d_call: NA
v_call: TRBV28
j_call: TRBJ1-2

cdr3_nt: TGTGCCAGCAGTACCGGGACTAGCTCTAACGAGCAGTACTTC
cdr3_aa: CASSTGTSSNEQYF
clone_size: many
d_call: TRBD2
v_call: TRBV27
j_call: TRBJ2-7

cdr3_nt: TGTGCCAGCTCTCAGGGGGTGAACACTGAAGCTTTCTTT
cdr3_aa: CASSQGVNTEAFF
clone_size: few
d_call: TRBD1
v_call: TRBV7-8
j_call: TRBJ1-1

cdr3_nt: TGCAGTGCTAGTTCACTAGCGGGAGTTAGAGATGAGCAGTTCTTC
cdr3_aa: CSASSLAGVRDEQFF
clone_size: many
d_call: TRBD2
v_call: TRBV20-1
j_call: TRBJ2-1

cdr3_nt: TGTGCCAGCAGCCTTGACGGAGGCTTCACAGATACGCAGTATTTT
cdr3_aa: CASSLDGGFTDTQYF
clone_size: many
d_call: NA
v_call: TRBV5-4
j_call: TRBJ2-3

cdr3_nt: TGTGCCAGCAGCTCTATTCGCACAGATACGCAGTATTTT
cdr3_aa: CASSSIRTDTQYF
clone_size: few
d_call: NA
v_call: TRBV11-2
j_call: TRBJ2-3

cdr3_nt: TGTGCCAGCAGGCCAAATGACAGGGGAACGACTTTCTTT
cdr3_aa: CASRPNDRGTTFF
clone_size: once
d_call: TRBD1
v_call: TRBV7-3
j_call: TRBJ1-1

cdr3_nt: TGCGCCCGCAGCCAAGTCCGAGGACTAGCGGGGCCCCAAGAGACCCAGTACTTC
cdr3_aa: CARSQVRGLAGPQETQYF
clone_size: once
d_call: TRBD2
v_call: TRBV4-1
j_call: TRBJ2-5

cdr3_nt: TGTGCCAGCAGTCCCGAGGGAGCGCTCCACAACGAGCAGTACTTC
cdr3_aa: CASSPEGALHNEQYF
clone_size: NA
d_call: NA
v_call: TRBV6-5
j_call: TRBJ2-7

cdr3_nt: TGTGCCAGCTCGCCCGGTGACAGGTCCTATGGCTACACCTTC
cdr3_aa: CASSPGDRSYGYTF
clone_size: many
d_call: NA
v_call: TRBV18
j_call: TRBJ1-2

cdr3_nt: TGCAGCGTTGTCACCTTCCAAGAGACCCAGTACTTC
cdr3_aa: CSVVTFQETQYF
clone_size: many
d_call: NA
v_call: TRBV29-1
j_call: TRBJ2-5

cdr3_nt: TGTGCCAGCAGCTTAGGGACTAGCTTGGATGAGCAGTTCTTC
cdr3_aa: CASSLGTSLDEQFF
clone_size: NA
d_call: TRBD2
v_call: TRBV7-3
j_call: TRBJ2-1

cdr3_nt: TGTGCCAGCAGCTTACGGACAGGGGCGTTGGGTGGCTACACCTTC
cdr3_aa: CASSLRTGALGGYTF
clone_size: many
d_call: TRBD1
v_call: TRBV7-2
j_call: TRBJ1-2

cdr3_nt: TGCAGTGCACGCCCTGATGCCGGGGAGTGGTCACCCCTCCACTTT
cdr3_aa: CSARPDAGEWSPLHF
clone_size: many
d_call: NA
v_call: TRBV20-1
j_call: TRBJ1-6

cdr3_nt: TGCGCCAGCAGCTTGGCCGCACTAGCTGGGGCCAACGTCCTGACTTTC
cdr3_aa: CASSLAALAGANVLTF
clone_size: many
d_call: NA
v_call: TRBV5-1
j_call: TRBJ2-6

cdr3_nt: TGTGCCAGCAGTTTAGGGACATCCTACGAGCAGTACTTC
cdr3_aa: CASSLGTSYEQYF
clone_size: many
d_call: NA
v_call: TRBV12-3/TRBV12-4
j_call: TRBJ2-7

cdr3_nt: TGTGCCAGCAGCCAGGAATTACAGATAGCGGAGAGCCAAGAGACCCAGTACTTC
cdr3_aa: CASSQELQIAESQETQYF
clone_size: many
d_call: NA
v_call: TRBV3-1
j_call: TRBJ2-5

cdr3_nt: TGTGCCAGCAGCTGGAATAGGGACAGGGAGGCTTACACAGATACGCAGTATTTT
cdr3_aa: CASSWNRDREAYTDTQYF
clone_size: NA
d_call: TRBD1
v_call: TRBV11-2
j_call: TRBJ2-3

cdr3_nt: TGCAGTGCTAGGGGGCGGGTAGGGGTTAGGAATTCACCCCTCCACTTT
cdr3_aa: CSARGRVGVRNSPLHF
clone_size: few
d_call: NA
v_call: TRBV20-1
j_call: TRBJ1-6

cdr3_nt: TGTGCCATCAGTGAAGAGAGGACAAGCGTTTTACAAAATGAGCAGTTCTTC
cdr3_aa: CAISEERTSVLQNEQFF
clone_size: many
d_call: NA
v_call: TRBV10-3
j_call: TRBJ2-1

cdr3_nt: TGTGCCAGCAGCCCTCTGCGGGAGTGGGATGAGCAGTACTTC
cdr3_aa: CASSPLREWDEQYF
clone_size: few
d_call: TRBD2
v_call: TRBV3-1
j_call: TRBJ2-5

cdr3_nt: TGTGCCAGCAGTGACCTGGGGGGGGTGGGGAACGCCAATGAGCAGTTCTTC
cdr3_aa: CASSDLGGVGNANEQFF
clone_size: NA
d_call: TRBD2
v_call: TRBV2
j_call: TRBJ2-1

cdr3_nt: TGTGCTAGTGGTTCCGGGGCAGGGCGTTACGAGCAGTACTTC
cdr3_aa: CASGSGAGRYEQYF
clone_size: NA
d_call: NA
v_call: TRBV12-5
j_call: TRBJ2-7